The next 14 T cell receptor beta chains were all read from a single sample in a study of beta chain features in type 1 diabetes (dated by TCRdb to about 2018). Findings and caveats that apply to the study as a whole: Type 1 diabetes patients showed a moderate but significant shortening of TCRB CDR3 length in all four CD4+ subsets.

The antigens of these receptors remain unknown. The protocol used for the library was the immunoSEQ multiplex PCR assay. The entire isolated RNA was reverse transcribed using the High Capacity cDNA Reverse Transcription Kit, and thus expressed TCRB transcripts were sequenced. Held by TCRdb, this immuneACCESS table contains in-frame sequences only and omits some clones. Under half of the omission traces to an unresolved V gene where checked; the cause of the rest is unknown. The sample data list roughly 53,000 clones, and over 40% of these were observed just once. Of the sample, roughly 1.4% falls within the top ten clones. Material for sequencing was Tregs from blood. The intended sense of this specimen's cell subset or site label: regulatory CD4+ T cells. The receptors stem from a man aged 30 to 39 with type 1 diabetes.

The chain has TRBV5-1 and TRBJ2-2, with TRBD2 identical over 11 bases. The CDR3 runs to 15 residues. With V trimmed by 4 bases and J by 4 bases, 3 bases remained unmatched. The germline CDR1 and CDR2 sequences are SGHRS and YFSETQ. The CDR3 region is CASSTGTSGTGELFF. CDR3 DNA: TGCGCCAGCAGCACCGGGACTAGCGGCACCGGGGAGCTGTTTTTT.

DNA for the CDR3: TGCGCCAGCAGTCGATCGTCCGGGACAGTTTACTCTGGGGCCAACGTCCTGACTTTC. This codes for CASSRSSGTVYSGANVLTF. The chain links TRBV4-1 to TRBJ2-6, with 7 positions matching TRBD1. This CDR3 has 19 residues. Germline CDR1 is MGHRA and CDR2 is YSYEKL. Trimming at V came to 6 bases and at J to 0 bases, leaving 14 bases not matched to a gene.

The V and J genes are TRBV6-6 and TRBJ2-7, with TRBD1 identical over 7 bases. V was clipped by 6 bases and J by 3 bases; unmatched bases: 8. Germline V lookup: CDR1 MNHNY, CDR2 SVGAGI (reference sequence). This CDR3 contains 14 residues. The CDR3 loop is CASRARDSSYEQYF. The DNA for the CDR3 is TGTGCCAGCAGAGCCCGGGACAGCAGCTACGAGCAGTACTTC.

A few counts support this clone. The chain is built from TRBV10-3 and TRBJ2-1; 11 bases match TRBD2. This CDR3 is 14 amino acids long. The germline gives CDR1 ENHRY, CDR2 SYGVKD. Trimming removed 7 bases from V and 9 bases from J; junction bases left unmatched: 8. CDR3 in amino acids: CAINGQTSGIEQFF. CDR3 in DNA: TGTGCCATCAATGGTCAGACTAGCGGGATTGAGCAGTTCTTC.

In its sample, this clone was seen a few times. The chain recombines TRBV2 with TRBJ2-2; 8 nucleotides line up with TRBD2. The CDR3 has 16 residues. CDR1 and CDR2 (germline): SNHLY, FYNNEI. J was trimmed by 7 bases and V by 6 bases; bases with no gene match: 13. The CDR3 DNA follows: TGTGCCAGCAGGACCCAAGCGGGAGCTCTTAGCGGGGAGCTGTTTTTT. It is translated as CASRTQAGALSGELFF.

This clone was picked up a small number of times. The J gene is TRBJ2-6, the V gene TRBV30; D not certain. Trimming left V 3 bases short and J 0 bases short, with 12 bases between. Germline values: CDR1 GTSNPN, CDR2 SVGIG (reference sequence). This CDR3 region has 16 residues. CDR3 in DNA: TGTGCCTGGAGACGACGAGGATACTCTGGGGCCAACGTCCTGACTTTC. Translated: CAWRRRGYSGANVLTF.

V and J are TRBV6-1 and TRBJ2-3; 11 bases align to TRBD2. CDR3 size: 15 residues. V was clipped by 8 bases and J by 10 bases; unmatched bases: 14. Germline CDR1 and CDR2: MNHNS and SASEGT. This CDR3 reads CASSRGTSGSRAQYF. The DNA of the CDR3 is TGTGCCAGCTCCCGAGGTACTAGCGGGAGTCGGGCGCAGTATTTT.

The J gene is TRBJ2-1, the V gene TRBV15, with 12 nucleotides matching TRBD2. Germline loops: CDR1 LNHNV, CDR2 YYDKDF (reference sequence). The ends lost 5 bases at V and 3 bases at J; junction bases unmatched: 8. CDR3 size: 17 residues. The CDR3 here is CATSLLGTSGLYNEQFF. The CDR3 DNA follows: TGTGCCACCAGCTTGCTCGGGACTAGCGGGCTCTACAATGAGCAGTTCTTC.

The chain combines TRBV9 with TRBJ2-1; 7 nucleotides line up with TRBD1. The CDR3 is made up of 15 amino acids. Germline CDR1 and CDR2: SGDLS and YYNGEE. Germline trimming cut 4 bases from V and 6 bases from J; bases unmatched to any gene: 10. The CDR3 DNA reads TGTGCCAGCAGCCTATCCGGACAGGAGACCAATGAGCAGTTCTTC. This codes for CASSLSGQETNEQFF.

This chain connects TRBV28 to TRBJ2-7; 11 positions match TRBD2. The CDR3 is 15 residues long. Germline CDR1 is MDHEN and CDR2 is SYDVKM. With 1 base clipped from V and 5 bases from J, the junction kept 4 bases outside the gene matches. The CDR3 nucleotides are TGTGCCAGCAGTTTATCACTAGCGGGAGTCCACGAGCAGTACTTC. Its protein is CASSLSLAGVHEQYF.

The chain recombines TRBV4-2 with TRBJ2-5; the D gene is possibly TRBD2 (5 bases). V was clipped by 0 bases and J by 1 base, with 12 bases between them. Per germline, CDR1 LGHNA and CDR2 YNFKEQ. CDR3 length: 16 amino acids. CDR3 region: CASSQDSSRGQETQYF. The CDR3 region has the DNA TGTGCCAGCAGCCAAGATTCCAGTCGGGGCCAAGAGACCCAGTACTTC.

V usage is TRBV11-2 and J usage is TRBJ2-4; D gene uncertain. CDR3 length: 14 amino acids. The germline CDR1 and CDR2 sequences are SGHAT and FQNNGV. The V and J ends lost 3 bases and 9 bases respectively, with 15 bases between them. Here the CDR3 reads CASSLGASGSIQYF. CDR3 bases: TGTGCCAGCAGCTTGGGCGCGAGTGGTAGCATTCAGTACTTC. The variable domain in full, completed from reference TRBV11-2 and TRBJ2-4, reads EAGVAQSPRYKIIEKRQSVAFWCNPISGHATLYWYQQILGQGPKLLIQFQNNGVVDDSQLPKDRFSAERLKGVDSTLKIQPAKLEDSAVYLCASSLGASGSIQYFGAGTRLSVL.

V and J are TRBV30 and TRBJ1-5; a possible D gene is TRBD1 (5 bases). Germline V gene sequence: CDR1 GTSNPN, CDR2 SVGIG (reference sequence). The ends were cut back, 5 bases at V and 0 bases at J, with 14 bases in the middle. The CDR3 consists of 15 residues. CDR3 bases: TGTGCCTGGTCATGGGGCCGAAATAGCAATCAGCCCCAGCATTTT. Residues: CAWSWGRNSNQPQHF.

The chain employs TRBV9 and TRBJ2-5; D unclear. Germline-derived CDR1 and CDR2 are SGDLS and YYNGEE. The CDR3 is 14 residues long. V was cut by 0 bases and J by 2 bases, with 8 bases left in between. CDR3 region: CASSVASQQETQYF. The CDR3 DNA reads TGTGCCAGCAGCGTAGCCAGTCAACAAGAGACCCAGTACTTC.